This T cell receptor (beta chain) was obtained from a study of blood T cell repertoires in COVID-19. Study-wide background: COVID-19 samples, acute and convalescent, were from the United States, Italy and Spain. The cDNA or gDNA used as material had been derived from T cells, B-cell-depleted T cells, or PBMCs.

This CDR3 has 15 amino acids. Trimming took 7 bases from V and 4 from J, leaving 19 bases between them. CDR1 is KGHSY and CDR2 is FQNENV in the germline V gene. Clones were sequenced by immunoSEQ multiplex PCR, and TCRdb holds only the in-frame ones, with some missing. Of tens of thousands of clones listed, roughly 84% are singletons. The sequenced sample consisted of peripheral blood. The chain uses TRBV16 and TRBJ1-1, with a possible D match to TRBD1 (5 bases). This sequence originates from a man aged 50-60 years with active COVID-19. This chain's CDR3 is CASTPTRLRGTEAFF. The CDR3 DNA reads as TGTGCCAGCACCCCCACCAGGTTAAGGGGCACTGAAGCTTTCTTT.